A single sample gave rise to the 22 T cell receptor beta chains below, sequenced in a study of shared clonotypes between healthy human individuals. TCRdb keeps only in-frame clones here, not all; method: immunoSEQ multiplex PCR. Of over 2,000,000 clones listed, 93% were seen once; the top ten hold approximately 1.7%. Terminally differentiated effector memory CD45RA+ cells were excluded from the naive CD8 cells, which were CD45RO-negative and positively selected for CCR7. Sequencing was performed on naive CD8+ T cells from PBMCs. The receptors here all came from a man younger than 35 in good health. Some clones in this sample may be carry-over from other donors' samples.

The chain carries TRBV27 and TRBJ2-1; a possible D gene is TRBD2 (7 bases). Germline lookup yields CDR1 MNHEY and CDR2 SMNVEV (reference sequence). The CDR3 spans 18 residues. V was clipped by 2 bases and J by 4 bases, with 21 bases between them. CDR3 nucleotide sequence: TGTGCCAGCAGTTTACGGCACGGGGGCGGGGGACTATACAATGAGCAGTTCTTC. This sequence encodes CASSLRHGGGGLYNEQFF.

V and J are TRBV29-1 and TRBJ1-2; no reliable D call. Germline V CDR1 and CDR2: SQVTM, ANQGSEA. The CDR3 loop spans 15 amino acids. The V gene lost 4 bases and the J gene lost 0 bases, with 15 bases spanning the gap. CDR3 loop: CSVAPRRMTNYGYTF. CDR3 nucleotide sequence: TGCAGCGTTGCCCCCCGGAGGATGACTAACTATGGCTACACCTTC.

The V and J genes are TRBV4-2 and TRBJ2-7; D unclear. Trimming shortened V by 1 base and J by 0 bases, and 7 bases separated the two germline ends. CDR3 size: 14 residues. Germline V gene data show CDR1 as LGHNA and CDR2 as YNFKEQ. CDR3: CASSQAGNSYEQYF. CDR3 sequence (DNA): TGTGCCAGCAGCCAAGCAGGAAACTCCTACGAGCAGTACTTC.

The rearrangement joins TRBV25-1 to TRBJ2-1, with 7 bases matching TRBD2. J was trimmed by 3 bases and V by 4 bases; bases with no gene match: 6. Germline V gives CDR1 MGHDK, CDR2 SYGVNS. CDR3 length equals 15 residues. The CDR3 nucleotides read TGTGCCAGCAGTGCCGCGGGAGTACGCTACAATGAGCAGTTCTTC. Translating it yields CASSAAGVRYNEQFF.

This clone was observed once. The chain joins TRBV4-1 to TRBJ2-7; 8 nucleotides agree with TRBD1. Germline V gives CDR1 MGHRA, CDR2 YSYEKL. The trim removed 0 bases at V and 6 bases at J, leaving 13 bases unmatched. The CDR3 covers 17 residues. This CDR3 reads CASSQDLRQGWGSEQYF. The CDR3 coding sequence is TGCGCCAGCAGCCAAGATCTAAGACAGGGGTGGGGCTCCGAGCAGTACTTC.

The chain employs TRBV9 and TRBJ2-1; the D gene is possibly TRBD1 (5 bases). From germline, CDR1 is SGDLS and CDR2 YYNGEE. Trimming stripped 6 bases from V and 10 bases from J, with 20 bases between. The CDR3 runs to 14 residues. The CDR3 region is CASNDDRQGEEQFF. In DNA, the CDR3 is TGTGCCAGCAACGACGATAGACAAGGGGAAGAGCAGTTCTTC.

The V gene is TRBV9, the J gene TRBJ2-4; D ambiguous. Germline V gene sequence: CDR1 SGDLS, CDR2 YYNGEE. The CDR3 has 14 residues. Trimming stripped 0 bases from V and 8 bases from J, with 12 bases between. The CDR3 here is CASSVAWNGHIQYF. CDR3 DNA: TGTGCCAGCAGCGTAGCCTGGAACGGACACATTCAGTACTTC.

This clone was seen just once. Different DNA sequences within this sample yield the same CDR3. CDR3: CASSYSDYEQYF. CDR3 DNA: TGTGCCAGCAGTTACTCCGACTACGAGCAGTACTTC. V gene TRBV6-6 combines with J gene TRBJ2-7, with D unresolved. The CDR3 sequence is 12 residues long. Germline V gene sequence: CDR1 MNHNY, CDR2 SVGAGI (reference sequence). V was trimmed by 0 bases and J by 3 bases, leaving 3 bases between them.

This chain joins TRBV28 and TRBJ2-3; D may be TRBD2 (6 bases). The CDR3 is made up of 15 amino acids. Per germline, CDR1 MDHEN and CDR2 SYDVKM. V lost 3 bases and J 3 bases, leaving 13 bases between the germline ends. The chain's CDR3 is CASSLGRDGTDTQYF. DNA for the CDR3: TGTGCCAGCAGTTTGGGGCGGGACGGGACAGATACGCAGTATTTT.

The chain carries TRBV11-3 and TRBJ2-5; D remains ambiguous. The CDR3 totals 12 residues. With 5 bases removed from V and 6 bases from J, the gap between germline ends came to 10 bases. The germline CDR1 and CDR2 sequences are SGHNT and YENEEA. The CDR3 sequence is CASSGRAQTQYF. The CDR3 region has the DNA TGTGCCAGCAGCGGAAGGGCCCAGACCCAGTACTTC.

This chain uses TRBV5-4 with TRBJ1-1; 9 nucleotides agree with TRBD1. Trimming cost V 4 bases and J 11 bases; bases outside gene matches: 3. Germline values: CDR1 SGHNT, CDR2 YYREEE (reference sequence). This CDR3 has 11 amino acids. Here the CDR3 reads CASSLDRGAFF. The CDR3 nucleotides read TGTGCCAGCAGCCTTGACAGGGGGGCTTTCTTT.

V gene TRBV2 combines with J gene TRBJ1-5; 7 bases line up with TRBD1. With 8 bases clipped from V and 2 bases from J, the junction kept 18 bases outside the gene matches. The CDR3 extends over 18 amino acids. Germline values: CDR1 SNHLY, CDR2 FYNNEI. In DNA, the CDR3 is TGTGCCAGCGGCCTTTCGGGACAGTCTTCTTTGCGCAATCAGCCCCAGCATTTT. It is translated as CASGLSGQSSLRNQPQHF.

The chain links TRBV4-1 to TRBJ2-7, with D possibly matching TRBD2 (7 bases). Germline values: CDR1 MGHRA, CDR2 YSYEKL. CDR3 size: 15 residues. V was trimmed by 4 bases and J by 3 bases, leaving 16 bases between them. For the CDR3, the DNA is TGCGCCAGCAGCCCGTGGGAGGGGGGCGTCTACGAGCAGTACTTC. Its protein is CASSPWEGGVYEQYF.

The gene calls are TRBV27 and TRBJ2-2, with 10 bases that match TRBD2. The germline V gene has CDR1 MNHEY and CDR2 SMNVEV (reference sequence). Germline trimming cut 3 bases from V and 7 bases from J; bases unmatched to any gene: 14. The CDR3 is 18 residues long. The CDR3, as DNA: TGTGCCAGCAGTTTGTCGAGTACTAGCGGGAAAGGGGGCGGGGAGCTGTTTTTT. This codes for CASSLSSTSGKGGGELFF.

With respect to this clone: Other DNA sequences in this sample translate to the same CDR3. The rearrangement links TRBV19 to TRBJ1-1; perhaps TRBD1 as D (5 bases). Germline V CDR1 and CDR2: LNHDA, SQIVND (reference sequence). This CDR3 is 14 amino acids long. Trimming cost V 1 base and J 4 bases, with 10 bases left between them. DNA of the CDR3: TGTGCCAGTAGTATAGGGGGCGGGGGCACTGAAGCTTTCTTT. Its protein is CASSIGGGGTEAFF.

Note on this clone: Other DNA sequences within the sample encode an identical CDR3. The chain joins TRBV12-5 to TRBJ2-7; D remains ambiguous. The CDR3 is made up of 12 amino acids. Germline lookup yields CDR1 LGHNT and CDR2 FRNRAP. Trimming cost V 3 bases and J 2 bases, with 5 bases left between them. CDR3 nucleotides: TGTGCTAGTGGTTTTTCCACCTACGAGCAGTACTTC. It translates to CASGFSTYEQYF.

The rearrangement joins TRBV7-6 to TRBJ2-7; 12 bases fit TRBD2. Per germline, CDR1 SGHVS and CDR2 FNYEAQ. The CDR3 loop spans 15 amino acids. The trim removed 5 bases at V and 5 bases at J, leaving 7 bases unmatched. CDR3 loop: CASSLGLAGTDEQYF. CDR3 coding DNA: TGTGCCAGCAGCCTAGGACTAGCGGGAACGGACGAGCAGTACTTC.

The chain uses TRBV13 and TRBJ2-1; 8 nucleotides align to TRBD2. The germline CDR1 and CDR2 sequences are PRHDT and FYEKMQ (reference sequence). Trimming removed 5 bases from V and 7 bases from J; junction bases left unmatched: 13. The CDR3 contains 16 residues. CDR3 DNA sequence: TGTGCCAGCAGCCCACCCCTGCGCGGGAGGTGGAATGAGCAGTTCTTC. Translated, it gives CASSPPLRGRWNEQFF. Drawing the rest from reference TRBV13 and TRBJ2-1, the complete variable domain is AAGVIQSPRHLIKEKRETATLKCYPIPRHDTVYWYQQGPGQDPQFLISFYEKMQSDKGSIPDRFSAQQFSDYHSELNMSSLELGDSALYFCASSPPLRGRWNEQFFGPGTRLTVL.

This clone appeared once. The genes are TRBV19 and TRBJ2-7; D is unresolved. The germline CDR1 and CDR2 sequences are LNHDA and SQIVND (reference sequence). This CDR3 region has 12 residues. Trimming stripped 1 base from V and 5 bases from J, with 6 bases between. The CDR3 loop reads CASSIGRNEQYF. CDR3 nucleotide sequence: TGTGCCAGTAGTATAGGACGGAACGAGCAGTACTTC.

CDR3 sequence: CASSPPGLAGNYEQYF. CDR3 sequence (DNA): TGTGCCAGCAGTCCGCCGGGACTAGCGGGGAACTACGAGCAGTACTTC. This chain joins TRBV27 and TRBJ2-7; 13 bases fit TRBD2. The V gene's germline CDR1 is MNHEY and CDR2 SMNVEV (reference sequence). J was trimmed by 3 bases and V by 5 bases; bases with no gene match: 7. The CDR3 totals 16 residues.

This clone was detected only once. The chain employs TRBV29-1 and TRBJ2-5; D is uncertain. There are 11 residues in the CDR3. Germline CDR1 SQVTM, CDR2 ANQGSEA. V lost 6 bases, J lost 2 bases, and 7 bases lay in between. The CDR3 DNA sequence: TGCAGCGTCGGCAGACAAGAGACCCAGTACTTC. Amino acid sequence: CSVGRQETQYF.

The chain uses TRBV5-4 and TRBJ2-2, with D tentatively TRBD1 (5 bases). V was cut by 7 bases and J by 6 bases, with 13 bases left in between. Germline V CDR1 and CDR2: SGHNT, YYREEE (reference sequence). CDR3 size: 13 residues. CDR3 residues: CASDKGIPGELFF. CDR3 DNA sequence: TGTGCCAGCGACAAGGGGATCCCCGGGGAGCTGTTTTTT.